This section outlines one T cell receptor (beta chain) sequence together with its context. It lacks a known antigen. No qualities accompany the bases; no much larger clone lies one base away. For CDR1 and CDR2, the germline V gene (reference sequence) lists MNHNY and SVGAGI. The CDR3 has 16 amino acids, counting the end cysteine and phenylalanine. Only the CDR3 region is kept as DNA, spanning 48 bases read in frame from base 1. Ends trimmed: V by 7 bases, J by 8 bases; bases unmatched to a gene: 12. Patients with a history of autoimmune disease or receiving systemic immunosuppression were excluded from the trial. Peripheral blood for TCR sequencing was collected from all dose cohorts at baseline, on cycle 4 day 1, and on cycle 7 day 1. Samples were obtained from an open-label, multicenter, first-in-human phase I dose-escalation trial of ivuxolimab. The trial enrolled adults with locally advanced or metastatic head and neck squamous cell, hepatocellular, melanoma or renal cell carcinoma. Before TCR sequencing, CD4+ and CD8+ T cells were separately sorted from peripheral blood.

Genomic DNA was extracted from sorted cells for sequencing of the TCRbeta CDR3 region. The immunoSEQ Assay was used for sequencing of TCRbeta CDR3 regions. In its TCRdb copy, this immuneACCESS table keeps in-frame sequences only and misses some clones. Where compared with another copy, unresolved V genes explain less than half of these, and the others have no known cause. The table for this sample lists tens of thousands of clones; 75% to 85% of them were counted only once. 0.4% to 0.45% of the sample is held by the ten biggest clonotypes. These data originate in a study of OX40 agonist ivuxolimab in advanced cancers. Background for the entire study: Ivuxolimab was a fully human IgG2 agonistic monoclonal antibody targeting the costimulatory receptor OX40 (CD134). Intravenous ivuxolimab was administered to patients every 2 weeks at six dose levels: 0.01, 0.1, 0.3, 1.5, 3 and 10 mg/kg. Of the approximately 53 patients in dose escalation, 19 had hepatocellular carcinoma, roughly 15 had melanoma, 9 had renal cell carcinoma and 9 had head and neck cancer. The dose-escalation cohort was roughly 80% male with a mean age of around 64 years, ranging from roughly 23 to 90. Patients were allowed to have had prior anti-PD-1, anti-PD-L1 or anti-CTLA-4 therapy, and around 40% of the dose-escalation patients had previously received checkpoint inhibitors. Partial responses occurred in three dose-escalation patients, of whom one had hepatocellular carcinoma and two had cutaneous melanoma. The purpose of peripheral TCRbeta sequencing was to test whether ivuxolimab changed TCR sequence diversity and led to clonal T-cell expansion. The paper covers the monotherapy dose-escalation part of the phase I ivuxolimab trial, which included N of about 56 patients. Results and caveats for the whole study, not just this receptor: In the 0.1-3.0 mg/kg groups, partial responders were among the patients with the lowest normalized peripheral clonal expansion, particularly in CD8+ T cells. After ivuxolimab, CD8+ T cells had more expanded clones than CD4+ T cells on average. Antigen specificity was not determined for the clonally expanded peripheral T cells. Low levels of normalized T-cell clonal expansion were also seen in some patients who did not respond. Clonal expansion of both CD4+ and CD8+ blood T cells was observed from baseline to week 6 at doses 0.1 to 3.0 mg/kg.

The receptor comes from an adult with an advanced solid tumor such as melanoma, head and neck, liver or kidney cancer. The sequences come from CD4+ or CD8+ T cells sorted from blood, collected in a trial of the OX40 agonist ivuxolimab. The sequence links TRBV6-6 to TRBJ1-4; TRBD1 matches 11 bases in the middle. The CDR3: CASTIETGQGGEKLFF. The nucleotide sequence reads TGTGCCAGCACTATCGAAACGGGACAGGGGGGAGAAAAACTGTTTTTT.